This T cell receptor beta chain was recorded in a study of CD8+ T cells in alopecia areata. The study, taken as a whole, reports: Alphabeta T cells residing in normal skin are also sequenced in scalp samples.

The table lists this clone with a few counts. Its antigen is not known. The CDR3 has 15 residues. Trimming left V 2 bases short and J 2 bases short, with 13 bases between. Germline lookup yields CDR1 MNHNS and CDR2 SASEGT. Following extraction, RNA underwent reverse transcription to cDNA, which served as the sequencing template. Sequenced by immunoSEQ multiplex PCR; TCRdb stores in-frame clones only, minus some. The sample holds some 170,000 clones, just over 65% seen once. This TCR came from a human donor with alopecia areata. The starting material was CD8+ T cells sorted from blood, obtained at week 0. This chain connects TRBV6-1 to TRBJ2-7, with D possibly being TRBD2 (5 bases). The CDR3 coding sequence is TGTGCCAGCAGTGAATTCGGGTTCGGGACCTACGAGCAGTACTTC. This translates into CASSEFGFGTYEQYF.